What follows are 11 T cell receptor beta chains derived from one specimen sequenced in a study of blood T cell repertoires in COVID-19. Assay used: immunoSEQ multiplex PCR; TCRdb lists only in-frame clones, some missing. The table lists about 99,000 clones, over 65% of them singletons, with more than 10% in the top ten. The sequenced sample was peripheral blood. The receptors were gathered from a human donor in a cohort sampled during active COVID-19.

The chain recombines TRBV30 with TRBJ1-2; D is undetermined. The germline V gene encodes CDR1 GTSNPN and CDR2 SVGIG (reference sequence). Trimming left V 0 bases short and J 4 bases short, with 9 bases between. This CDR3 spans 13 amino acids. The CDR3 bases are TGTGCCTGGAGTGTACGTGTAGCCTATGGCTACACCTTC. Translation gives CAWSVRVAYGYTF.

This chain joins TRBV5-1 and TRBJ2-3, with 7 nucleotides matching TRBD2. V lost 4 bases and J lost 8; bases outside the gene matches: 19. Per germline, CDR1 SGHRS and CDR2 YFSETQ. This CDR3 has 17 residues. Here the CDR3 DNA reads TGCGCCAGCAGCCCCGGGCTAGCGGACATCTTCACGGGTACGCAGTATTTT. Translation: CASSPGLADIFTGTQYF.

This clone was seen only a few times. The genes are TRBV3-1 (or the pseudogene TRBV3-2) and TRBJ1-4; 7 bases align to TRBD1. The trim removed 4 bases at V and 3 bases at J, leaving 11 bases unmatched. Germline-derived CDR1 and CDR2 are LGHDT and YNNKEL (reference sequence). This CDR3 has 17 residues. CDR3 sequence: CASSPRQGAVANEKLFF. In DNA, the CDR3 is TGTGCCAGCAGCCCCCGACAGGGTGCGGTTGCTAATGAAAAACTGTTTTTT.

The chain is built from TRBV11-1 and TRBJ1-5; D is unresolved. This CDR3 region has 13 residues. CDR1 is SGHAT and CDR2 is FQDESV in the germline V gene (reference sequence). Trimming removed 1 base from V and 6 bases from J, with 7 bases in between. In DNA form, the CDR3 reads TGTGCCAGCAGCTTAGACGGGTTTCAGCCCCAGCATTTT. Residues: CASSLDGFQPQHF.

This clone was picked up a small number of times. The CDR3 protein is CASSQDWSNTEAFF. In DNA form, the CDR3 reads TGTGCCAGCAGCCAAGATTGGAGTAACACTGAAGCTTTCTTT. The rearrangement joins TRBV3-1 (or the pseudogene TRBV3-2) to TRBJ1-1; D unresolved. The V and J ends lost 0 bases and 2 bases respectively, with 7 bases between them. The CDR3 is 14 residues long. Germline CDR1 and CDR2: LGHDT and YNNKEL (reference sequence).

As to this clone: Other DNA sequences within the sample encode an identical CDR3. The V and J genes are TRBV5-1 and TRBJ2-3; the match to TRBD1 covers 7 bases. The junction had 2 bases not matched to a gene; V was cut back by 4 bases and J by 0 bases. This CDR3 is built from 14 residues. The germline V gene has CDR1 SGHRS and CDR2 YFSETQ. CDR3 DNA sequence: TGCGCCAGCAGCCTGACAGGGAGCACAGATACGCAGTATTTT. This sequence encodes CASSLTGSTDTQYF.

The V call is TRBV2, the J call TRBJ1-1; D might be TRBD1 (5 bases). This CDR3 has 14 amino acids. Germline V CDR1 and CDR2: SNHLY, FYNNEI. The ends were cut back, 9 bases at V and 0 bases at J, with 14 bases in the middle. The CDR3 spells CASNVGAMNTEAFF. The CDR3 DNA is TGTGCCAGTAATGTAGGGGCGATGAACACTGAAGCTTTCTTT.

This sequence joins TRBV19 and TRBJ1-1; D is perhaps TRBD1 (5 bases). This CDR3 comprises 15 residues. In germline, CDR1 is LNHDA, CDR2 SQIVND (reference sequence). V was clipped by 7 bases and J by 1 base, with 16 bases between them. The CDR3 region is CASTPGRTSNTEAFF. The CDR3 DNA sequence: TGTGCCAGTACCCCCGGTCGGACATCGAACACTGAAGCTTTCTTT.

This clone has only one observation. The chain links TRBV18 to TRBJ2-7; TRBD1 matches at 7 bases. This CDR3 has 16 amino acids. The germline gives CDR1 KGHSH, CDR2 LQKENI. The V and J ends lost 5 bases and 2 bases, in that order; junction bases with no gene match: 12. The CDR3 protein is CASSDILRDSTYEQYF. In DNA, the CDR3 is TGTGCCAGCTCAGATATCCTCCGGGACAGCACCTACGAGCAGTACTTC.

This clone was found a few times. CDR3 sequence (DNA): TGCGCCAGCAGCCAAGAGGTCGAAGCGCATTCTAATCAGCCCCAGCATTTT. Protein product: CASSQEVEAHSNQPQHF. The chain is built from TRBV4-1 and TRBJ1-5; D uncertain. This CDR3 is 17 amino acids long. Germline-derived CDR1 and CDR2 are MGHRA and YSYEKL. The V and J ends lost 0 bases and 4 bases respectively, with 16 bases between them.

V is TRBV4-3 and J is TRBJ2-1, with 11 positions matching TRBD1. The V and J ends lost 3 bases and 3 bases, in that order; junction bases with no gene match: 1. The CDR3 contains 15 residues. Per the germline V gene, CDR1 is LGHNA and CDR2 is YSLEER. In DNA, the CDR3 is TGCGCCAGCAGCCAGGGGACAGGGGGCTACAATGAGCAGTTCTTC. As protein: CASSQGTGGYNEQFF.